Listed below are T cell receptor beta chains from one sample, sequenced in a study of T-cell reconstitution after alpha-beta-depleted transplantation in children. TCRdb called the PCR reads again in MiXCR, with one record for every CDR3 protein. The sample shows 250,000 or so distinct CDR3 sequences, 7.5% to 9.5% of them seen only once. Sequences were derived from PBMCs, mostly from graft donor cells, sampled 180 days after TCRalphabeta/CD19-depleted stem cell transplant. These receptors all come from a male patient under 18 who had a stem cell transplant for acute lymphoblastic leukemia, so the T cells may come from the graft donor. Both conserved end residues are part of each CDR3. The order of the fields is D gene, clone size, J gene, V gene, CDR3 DNA, CDR3 protein. The D gene is left open where the match is weak. Clone size is given for some rows only: seen once, a few or many times, or a class if the clone is expanded.

>TRBD2|many|TRBJ2-2|TRBV10-3
TGTGCCATCAGTGCGGGGACTAAGTTACCCGGGGAGCTGTTTTTT
CAISAGTKLPGELFF
>TRBD1|many|TRBJ1-2|TRBV7-9
TGTGCCAGCAGCTTCCGGGACAGGGCTCTCTATGGCTACACCTTC
CASSFRDRALYGYTF
>TRBD1|many|TRBJ2-2|TRBV10-3
TGTGCCATCAGCCTCCGGGACAGGCCCTCGAACACCGGGGAGCTGTTTTTT
CAISLRDRPSNTGELFF
>.|many|TRBJ1-2|TRBV4-3
TGCGCCAGCACCACCATACATGGAGACTATGGCTACACCTTC
CASTTIHGDYGYTF
>.|many|TRBJ2-7|TRBV20-1
TGCAGTGCTAGAGATTTCGACACCTACGAGCAGTACTTC
CSARDFDTYEQYF
>TRBD1|many|TRBJ2-5|TRBV2
TGTGCCAGCAGTTCCGGGACAGACGGAGAGACCCAGTACTTC
CASSSGTDGETQYF
>TRBD2|.|TRBJ2-1|TRBV7-9
TGTGCCAGCAGCTTAGTGGGACTAGGGCCCTACAATGAGCAGTTCTTC
CASSLVGLGPYNEQFF
>TRBD1|many|TRBJ1-1|TRBV20-1
TGCAGTGCTAGTACAGGGGCAGAAGCTTTCTTT
CSASTGAEAFF
>.|many|TRBJ1-4|TRBV15
TGTGCCACCAGCAGGATGGGGGGATACTTTGAAAAACTGTTTTTT
CATSRMGGYFEKLFF
>.|many|TRBJ2-3|TRBV20-1
TGCAGTGCTAGTTTGATCGGCGCAGATACGCAGTATTTT
CSASLIGADTQYF
>.|many|TRBJ2-5|TRBV12-3/TRBV12-4
TGTGCCAGCAGTCATTTAGCAGGGGGAGGGAGTTCGGAGACCCAGTACTTC
CASSHLAGGGSSETQYF
>TRBD1|many|TRBJ1-1|TRBV20-1
TGCAGTGCTAGTGGGACAGTGGACACTGAAGCTTTCTTT
CSASGTVDTEAFF
>TRBD1|many|TRBJ1-3|TRBV29-1
TGCAGCCCCCGTGACAGGGGTAGATCTGGAAACACCATATATTTT
CSPRDRGRSGNTIYF
>.|many|TRBJ1-2|TRBV6-2/TRBV6-3
TGTGCCAGCAGTTACACAGGCCGAGGCTACACCTTC
CASSYTGRGYTF
>.|many|TRBJ1-1|TRBV12-3/TRBV12-4
TGTGCCAGCAGTCCTCGGCAGGGGAGGGACACTGAAGCTTTCTTT
CASSPRQGRDTEAFF
>.|many|TRBJ2-7|TRBV28
TGTGCCAGCAGTTTATATCGCAGCCTCCACGAGCAGTACTTC
CASSLYRSLHEQYF
>.|many|TRBJ2-5|TRBV21-1
TGTGCCAGCAGCGACTGGGAACCCGGGGAGACCCAGTACTTC
CASSDWEPGETQYF
>.|many|TRBJ2-2|TRBV16
TGTGCCAGCAGCCAACTAGCCCGGATCGGGGAGCTGTTTTTT
CASSQLARIGELFF
>.|many|TRBJ2-3|TRBV5-6
TGTGCCAGCAGTCTGGGACTTAACACAGATACGCAGTATTTT
CASSLGLNTDTQYF
>TRBD1|many|TRBJ1-2|TRBV20-1
TGCAGTGCCCTACAGGGGGCTAACTATGGCTACACCTTC
CSALQGANYGYTF
>.|many|TRBJ2-2|TRBV12-3/TRBV12-4
TGTGCCAGCAGTTCGATCAGGGTTGGGGAGGACACCGGGGAGCTGTTTTTT
CASSSIRVGEDTGELFF
>TRBD1|.|TRBJ2-1|TRBV5-1
TGCGCCAGCAGCCTGGACAGGGGTAACTACAATGAGCAGTTCTTC
CASSLDRGNYNEQFF
>.|many|TRBJ2-7|TRBV13
TGTGCCAGCAGCATTCAGCGCTACCCCTACGAGCAGTACTTC
CASSIQRYPYEQYF
>.|many|TRBJ1-2|TRBV28
TGTGCCAGCAGTCTAGGGAGTCAGGGCAGGGGCTACACCTTC
CASSLGSQGRGYTF
>.|many|TRBJ1-1|TRBV4-2
TGTGCCAGCAGCCAAGTTGAGTTCCGGGATACTGAAGCTTTCTTT
CASSQVEFRDTEAFF
>.|.|TRBJ1-1|TRBV24-1
TGTGCCACCAGTGCCGGACGGCACACTGAAGCTTTCTTT
CATSAGRHTEAFF
>.|many|TRBJ2-4|TRBV12-3/TRBV12-4
TGTGCCAGCAGTTTGCGGTTTACCATTCAGTACTTC
CASSLRFTIQYF
>.|many|TRBJ1-1|TRBV12-3/TRBV12-4
TGTGCCAGCAGTTCGGCGGGGGTGGGTGAAGCTTTCTTT
CASSSAGVGEAFF
>.|many|TRBJ1-1|TRBV15
TGTGCCACCAGCAGAGGGGCGGGACATTTGAACACTGAAGCTTTCTTT
CATSRGAGHLNTEAFF
>.|.|TRBJ1-2|TRBV7-9
TGTGCCAGCAGCTTTGAGGCAGTGAATGGCTACACCTTC
CASSFEAVNGYTF
>TRBD1|many|TRBJ1-1|TRBV14
TGTGCCAGCAGCCACAGGGGGCGAGTCACTGAAGCTTTCTTT
CASSHRGRVTEAFF
>.|many|TRBJ1-5|TRBV5-5
TGTGCCAGCAGTTATTACGCAGAATCGTATAGCAATCAGCCCCAGCATTTT
CASSYYAESYSNQPQHF
>.|.|TRBJ2-5|TRBV27
TGTGCCAGCAGTTTATTGGGGGGACGCGGCCAAGAGACCCAGTACTTC
CASSLLGGRGQETQYF
>.|many|TRBJ2-1|TRBV18
TGTGCCAGCTCACCTCCTGACACCCATGAGCAGTTCTTC
CASSPPDTHEQFF
>.|.|TRBJ2-4|TRBV21-1
TGTGCCAGCAGCAAGAAGACAGGGGTAGCCAAAAACATTCAGTACTTC
CASSKKTGVAKNIQYF
>.|many|TRBJ2-2|TRBV28
TGTGCCAGCAGTTTCCCCAATCTGACCTACCGGAACACCGGGGAGCTGTTTTTT
CASSFPNLTYRNTGELFF
>.|many|TRBJ1-6|TRBV28
TGCGCCAGCAGCTTGAGTGGTCAAAATTCACCCCTCCACTTT
CASSLSGQNSPLHF
>.|many|TRBJ2-7|TRBV7-8
TGTGCCAGCAGCTTAGAACGGGGCAGTAGAGGATACTTC
CASSLERGSRGYF
>TRBD2|many|TRBJ2-1|TRBV4-3
TGCGCCAGCAGCCAAGTTGGGCGGGGGGGATACAATGAGCAGTTCTTC
CASSQVGRGGYNEQFF
>TRBD1|many|TRBJ2-5|TRBV12-3/TRBV12-4
TGTGCCAGCAGTCCCCGGGACAGGGGGTTTCGGGGAGTGACCCAGTACTTC
CASSPRDRGFRGVTQYF
>TRBD2|many|TRBJ2-1|TRBV20-1
TGCAGTGCACCCCTCCCCGGGACTAGCCTCTACAATGAGCAGTTCTTC
CSAPLPGTSLYNEQFF
>.|many|TRBJ2-3|TRBV4-3
TGCGCCAGCAGGGGACGGGTGGGGTACACAGATACGCAGTATTTT
CASRGRVGYTDTQYF
>TRBD1|.|TRBJ2-4|TRBV3-1
TGTGCCAGCAGCCCGGCCCCACAGGGGGGCGCCGGCAAAAACATTCAGTACTTC
CASSPAPQGGAGKNIQYF
>TRBD1|many|TRBJ2-1|TRBV14
TGTGCCAGCACCAAGGGGGCCCGCGGAAATGAGCAGTTCTTC
CASTKGARGNEQFF
>.|many|TRBJ1-1|TRBV2
TGTGCCAGCAGTCCCCGGCAGGGAGAAAACACTGAAGCTTTCTTT
CASSPRQGENTEAFF
>.|many|TRBJ1-5|TRBV28
TGTGCCAGCATCCTCGAGGGGGACAAGTATCAGCCCCAGCATTTT
CASILEGDKYQPQHF
>.|many|TRBJ1-5|TRBV3-1
TGTGCCAGCAGCCAAGTGGGGGGGCCCGATCAGCCCCAGCATTTT
CASSQVGGPDQPQHF
>.|many|TRBJ1-5|TRBV5-5
TGTGCCAGCAGCTCCAAGACAGGCCAAGGGCCCCAGCATTTT
CASSSKTGQGPQHF
>TRBD1|many|TRBJ1-4|TRBV29-1
TGCAGCGTTAGGACAGGAACAGCGACTAATGAAAAACTGTTTTTT
CSVRTGTATNEKLFF
>TRBD2|.|TRBJ2-1|TRBV6-1
TGTGCCAGCAGTCGGACTAGCGGGAGGGACTTCGGCCCCTACAATGAGCAGTTCTTC
CASSRTSGRDFGPYNEQFF
>.|many|TRBJ2-3|TRBV28
TGTGCCAGCACGACAGTAGTCACAGATACGCAGTATTTT
CASTTVVTDTQYF
>TRBD2|many|TRBJ2-5|TRBV7-9
TGTGCCAGCAGCAAACTAGCGGGTGCTCCGGGGACCCAGTACTTC
CASSKLAGAPGTQYF
>.|many|TRBJ2-1|TRBV7-9
TGTGCCAGCAGCTCCCTCACGGAGAGCTCCTACAATGAGCAGTTCTTC
CASSSLTESSYNEQFF
>.|many|TRBJ2-7|TRBV6-5
TGTGCCAGCAGTTACTCGAAGGGGCCACCATCCTACGAGCAGTACTTC
CASSYSKGPPSYEQYF
>.|many|TRBJ1-1|TRBV29-1
TGCAGCGCCCATAGGGGGGAGAACACTGAAGCTTTCTTT
CSAHRGENTEAFF
>TRBD2|many|TRBJ2-7|TRBV20-1
TGCAGTGCTAGCGGGGGGTGGCTAGCGGGGATCCGCTCCTACGAGCAGTACTTC
CSASGGWLAGIRSYEQYF
>.|many|TRBJ1-2|TRBV7-9
TGTGCCAGCAGCTTAGCGGCGGATACCTATGGCTACACCTTC
CASSLAADTYGYTF
>.|few|TRBJ2-3|TRBV12-3/TRBV12-4
TGTGCCAGCAGTTTACAGGCGGGGTTAACAGATACGCAGTATTTT
CASSLQAGLTDTQYF
>.|many|TRBJ1-5|TRBV7-9
TGTGCCAGCAGCCCAAGGGAGTATCAGCCCCAGCATTTT
CASSPREYQPQHF